A selection of T cell receptor beta chains follows, all from one sample in a study of human T cells and chemical hapten exposure. MiXCR, run by TCRdb on the RACE reads, gives a single entry per CDR3 protein. Of approximately 97,000 distinct CDR3 sequences in the sample, around a quarter were seen once. The input for sequencing was whole blood, taken in connection with sensitization to the hapten diphenylcyclopropenone (DPC). Every receptor here comes from a man in his forties with alopecia areata. Some clones in this sample may be carry-over from other donors' samples. CDR3s include the opening cysteine and the closing phenylalanine or tryptophan. The order of the fields is J gene, clone size, D gene, V gene, CDR3 DNA, CDR3 protein. D genes are given only for firm matches. Only some rows state a clone size, as once, few, many or a class for expanded clones.

TRBJ1-6 | NA | TRBD1 | TRBV27 | TGTGCCAGCAGTTCAGACAGGGTGTCCTATAATTCACCCCTCCACTTT | CASSSDRVSYNSPLHF
TRBJ2-7 | NA | TRBD2 | TRBV5-1 | TGCGCCAGCAGCCCAGGACTAGCGGGGACCTACGAGCAGTACTTC | CASSPGLAGTYEQYF
TRBJ2-7 | few | NA | TRBV6-5 | TGTGCCAGCAGTTACTCCGGCGGAGGGGACGAGCAGTACTTC | CASSYSGGGDEQYF
TRBJ2-1 | NA | NA | TRBV23-1 | TGCGCCAGCAGTCAATCAGGACGCGATGAGCAGTTCTTC | CASSQSGRDEQFF
TRBJ2-4 | few | NA | TRBV12-3/TRBV12-4 | TGTGCCAGCAGTTCCCTAGCCAAAAACATTCAGTACTTC | CASSSLAKNIQYF
TRBJ1-2 | few | NA | TRBV3-1 | TGTGCCAGCAGCCAAGTTTCGGGGGATGGCTACACCTTC | CASSQVSGDGYTF
TRBJ2-1 | NA | NA | TRBV7-2 | TGTGCCAGCAGCCCTCACAATGAGCAGTTCTTC | CASSPHNEQFF
TRBJ2-6 | NA | TRBD2 | TRBV9 | TGTGCCAGCAGCCTAAGACTAGCGGGTTTCTCTGGGGCCAACGTCCTGACTTTC | CASSLRLAGFSGANVLTF
TRBJ2-3 | NA | NA | TRBV11-2 | TGTGCCAGCAGCTTAGCCTACCCAGATACGCAGTATTTT | CASSLAYPDTQYF
TRBJ1-4 | NA | TRBD1 | TRBV28 | TGTGCCGCCCGGGACAGCTCGAAAATACTGTTTTTT | CAARDSSKILFF
TRBJ1-6 | NA | NA | TRBV10-3 | TGTGCCATCAGTGAGTCAGGGTATAATTCACCCCTCCACTTT | CAISESGYNSPLHF
TRBJ1-1 | NA | NA | TRBV10-3 | TGTGCCATCAGTGAGAGACAGTATGAAGCTTTCTTT | CAISERQYEAFF
TRBJ2-7 | NA | NA | TRBV27 | TGTGCCAGCCGGGACTTGACCTACGAGCAGTACTTC | CASRDLTYEQYF
TRBJ1-5 | many | TRBD1 | TRBV7-2 | TGTGCCAGCAGCTTAGGGGGACAGATTAGCAATCAGCCCCAGCATTTT | CASSLGGQISNQPQHF
TRBJ1-2 | NA | TRBD1 | TRBV5-1 | TGCGCCAGCAGCTTCTCCGGGACAGGGGGCGAGGATGGCTACACCTTC | CASSFSGTGGEDGYTF
TRBJ2-7 | medium-sized | TRBD1 | TRBV4-3 | TGCGCCAGCAGCCAAGATGGAGGGACAGGGGTTAACGAGCAGTACTTC | CASSQDGGTGVNEQYF
TRBJ1-5 | NA | NA | TRBV28 | TGTGCCACTTGGGGGGCAGGGAGGAGCAATCAGCCCCAGCATTTT | CATWGAGRSNQPQHF
TRBJ1-1 | few | TRBD1 | TRBV4-1 | TGCGCCAGCAGCCATCAGGGGGGTTACACTGAAGCTTTCTTT | CASSHQGGYTEAFF
TRBJ1-1 | NA | NA | TRBV7-2 | TGTGCCAGCAGCTTATTACAGGGAGGGACTGAAGCTTTCTTT | CASSLLQGGTEAFF
TRBJ2-7 | once | TRBD1 | TRBV7-9 | TGTGCCAGCGGGACAGGCCCACTTTTTGAGCAGTACTTC | CASGTGPLFEQYF
TRBJ2-1 | NA | NA | TRBV24-1 | TGTGCCACCAGTGATTTGGGGGGGGACAGGTGGAATGAGCAGTTCTTC | CATSDLGGDRWNEQFF
TRBJ2-3 | few | NA | TRBV12-3/TRBV12-4 | TGTGCCAGCAGTTTATCCAGATCCACAGATACGCAGTATTTT | CASSLSRSTDTQYF
TRBJ2-1 | NA | NA | TRBV27 | TGTGCCAGCGGGGCGGTCCCCCTCAATGAGCAGTTCTTC | CASGAVPLNEQFF
TRBJ2-1 | NA | NA | TRBV3-1 | TGTGCCAGCAGCCAAGACCTGTTGGCGGGGACCTCCTACAATGAGCAGTTCTTC | CASSQDLLAGTSYNEQFF
TRBJ1-1 | few | NA | TRBV11-2 | TGTGCCAGCAGCTTATACGGTAACACTGAAGCTTTCTTT | CASSLYGNTEAFF
TRBJ2-2 | NA | NA | TRBV15 | TGTGCCACCAGCAGAGGTTTAACCGGGGAGCTGTTTTTT | CATSRGLTGELFF
TRBJ2-1 | few | TRBD2 | TRBV11-3 | TGTGCCAGCAGCCGCGGGCTAGCGGGACGAAATTCCTACAATGAGCAGTTCTTC | CASSRGLAGRNSYNEQFF
TRBJ2-7 | NA | NA | TRBV2 | TGTGCCAGCAGTACCGGGACTGAAGCTGGGTGGCAGTACTTC | CASSTGTEAGWQYF
TRBJ1-6 | NA | NA | TRBV28 | TGTGCCAGCAGCCTCAATTCACCCCTCCACTTT | CASSLNSPLHF
TRBJ2-7 | NA | NA | TRBV7-8 | TGTGCCAGCAGCCCCGGTCACCAGAAGCGCAACGAGCAGTACTTC | CASSPGHQKRNEQYF
TRBJ2-4 | NA | TRBD2 | TRBV7-6 | TGTGCCAGCAGCCCCAGGACTAGGTGTCGAGCCAAAAACATTCAGTACTTC | CASSPRTRCRAKNIQYF
TRBJ2-7 | few | NA | TRBV12-3/TRBV12-4 | TGTGCCAGCAGTCCAGGGCCGTACGAGCAGTACTTC | CASSPGPYEQYF
TRBJ2-1 | NA | TRBD2 | TRBV20-1 | TGCAGTGCTGCTAGCGGGAGTAGGCGTGAGCAGTTCTTC | CSAASGSRREQFF
TRBJ2-7 | NA | NA | TRBV6-5 | TGTGCCAGCAGTTACAACGGAGATCGTAACTCCTACGAGCAGTACTTC | CASSYNGDRNSYEQYF
TRBJ2-5 | NA | NA | TRBV28 | TGTGCCAGCAGTCCTCCGAGGGGGTTGGAGACCCAGTACTTC | CASSPPRGLETQYF
TRBJ2-4 | few | NA | TRBV7-9 | TGTGCCAGCAGCTTAGTCGGCGGCTCTAAAGCCAAAAACATTCAGTACTTC | CASSLVGGSKAKNIQYF
TRBJ1-6 | few | NA | TRBV7-9 | TGTGCCAGCAGCCCGTCGACAGGATCCGTCCACTTT | CASSPSTGSVHF
TRBJ1-5 | NA | TRBD1 | TRBV28 | TGTGCCAGCAGCCCCAGCCGGGACAGCCACAATCAGCCCCAGCATTTT | CASSPSRDSHNQPQHF
TRBJ1-1 | few | TRBD1 | TRBV5-1 | TGCGCCAGCAGCTTTCAGGGGGCTGAGAACACTGAAGCTTTCTTT | CASSFQGAENTEAFF
TRBJ2-2 | NA | TRBD1 | TRBV6-6 | TGTGCCAGCAGCCCCACCGGGACAGGGAGAACCGGGGAGCTGTTTTTT | CASSPTGTGRTGELFF
TRBJ2-5 | NA | NA | TRBV28 | TGTGCCAGCAGTTTATTGAAAGGGGGAGGAAAAGAGACCCAGTACTTC | CASSLLKGGGKETQYF
TRBJ2-3 | NA | NA | TRBV5-1 | TGCGCCAGCAGCTTGGGGGAATCTAGCACAGATACGCAGTATTTT | CASSLGESSTDTQYF
TRBJ1-1 | few | TRBD1 | TRBV7-9 | TGTGCCAGCAGCTTCAACACCGACAGGGGAGAAGCTTTCTTT | CASSFNTDRGEAFF
TRBJ2-1 | few | NA | TRBV28 | TGTGCCAGCAGTCCCTCTAGCGTCCTGAGCTCCTACAATGAGCAGTTCTTC | CASSPSSVLSSYNEQFF
TRBJ2-6 | few | NA | TRBV7-9 | TGTGCCAGCAGCTTATTGCGTACTGGGGCCAACGTCCTGACTTTC | CASSLLRTGANVLTF
TRBJ1-2 | NA | NA | TRBV4-1 | TGCGCCAGCAGCCAAGATTCGGGTCCAGGGACCTTCTATGGCTACACCTTC | CASSQDSGPGTFYGYTF
TRBJ1-5 | NA | NA | TRBV20-1 | TGCAGTGCTAGGGCCGGGAATAGCAATCAGCCCCAGCATTTT | CSARAGNSNQPQHF
TRBJ2-1 | NA | TRBD2 | TRBV6-4 | TGTGCCAGCAGCCCTAGCGGGGGCTCCTACAATGAGCAGTTCTTC | CASSPSGGSYNEQFF
TRBJ2-7 | NA | TRBD1 | TRBV28 | TGTGCCAGCAGTTTAGGGGGACAGTACTACGAGCAGTACTTC | CASSLGGQYYEQYF
TRBJ2-1 | few | TRBD1 | TRBV20-1 | TGCAGTGCTAGAGTTTCAGGGGGCGGTGGGCAGTTCTTC | CSARVSGGGGQFF
TRBJ1-1 | NA | NA | TRBV20-1 | TGCAGTGCTAGAGATCTAGGTCGGACGGATTTCTTT | CSARDLGRTDFF
TRBJ1-2 | few | NA | TRBV12-3/TRBV12-4 | TGTGCCAGCAGTTCCGGAGCTAGCTATGGCTACACCTTC | CASSSGASYGYTF
TRBJ2-1 | NA | TRBD1 | TRBV11-1 | TGTGCCAGCAGCACCCGGGACAGGGACAATGAGCAGTTCTTC | CASSTRDRDNEQFF
TRBJ2-3 | few | NA | TRBV6-5 | TGTGCCAGCAGTTACTCGAACCAGGGGCGCACAGATACGCAGTATTTT | CASSYSNQGRTDTQYF
TRBJ2-2 | few | TRBD2 | TRBV20-1 | TGCAGTGCTAGAGATCCTGTCCTAGCGGCTTCAGACACCGGGGAGCTGTTTTTT | CSARDPVLAASDTGELFF
TRBJ2-3 | NA | TRBD2 | TRBV20-1 | TGCAGTGCTAGGACTAGCGGGAGGAGTTGGGGACGAGATACGCAGTATTTT | CSARTSGRSWGRDTQYF
TRBJ2-1 | few | NA | TRBV2 | TGTGCCAGCAGGAAACACGCCACGGGAGCGTCCTACAATGAGCAGTTCTTC | CASRKHATGASYNEQFF